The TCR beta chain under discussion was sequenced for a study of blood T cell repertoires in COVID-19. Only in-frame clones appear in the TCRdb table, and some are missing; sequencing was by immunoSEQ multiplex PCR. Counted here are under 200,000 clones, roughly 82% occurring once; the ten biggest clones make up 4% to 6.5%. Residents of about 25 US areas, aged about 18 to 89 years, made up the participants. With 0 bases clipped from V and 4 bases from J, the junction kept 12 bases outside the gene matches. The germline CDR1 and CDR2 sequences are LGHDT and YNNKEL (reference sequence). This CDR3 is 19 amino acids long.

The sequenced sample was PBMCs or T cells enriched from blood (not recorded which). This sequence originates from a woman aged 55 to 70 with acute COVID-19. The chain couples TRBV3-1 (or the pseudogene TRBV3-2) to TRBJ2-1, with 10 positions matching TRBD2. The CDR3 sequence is CASSQDKAISGGCYNEQFF. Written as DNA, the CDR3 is TGTGCCAGCAGCCAAGATAAGGCGATTAGCGGGGGGTGTTACAATGAGCAGTTCTTC.